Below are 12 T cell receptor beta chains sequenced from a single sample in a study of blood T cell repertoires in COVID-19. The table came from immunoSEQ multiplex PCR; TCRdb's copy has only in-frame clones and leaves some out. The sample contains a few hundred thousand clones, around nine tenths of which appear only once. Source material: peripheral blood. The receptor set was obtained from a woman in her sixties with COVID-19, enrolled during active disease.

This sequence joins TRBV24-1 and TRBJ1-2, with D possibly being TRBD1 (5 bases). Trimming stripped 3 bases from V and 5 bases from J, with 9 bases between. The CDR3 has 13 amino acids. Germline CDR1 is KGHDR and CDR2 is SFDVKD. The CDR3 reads CATSDPRQYGYTF. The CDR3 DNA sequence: TGTGCCACCAGTGATCCGAGACAGTATGGCTACACCTTC.

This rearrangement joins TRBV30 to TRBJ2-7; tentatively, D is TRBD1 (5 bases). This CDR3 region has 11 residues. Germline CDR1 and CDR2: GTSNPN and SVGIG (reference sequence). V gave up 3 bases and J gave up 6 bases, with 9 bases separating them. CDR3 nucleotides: TGTGCCTGGAGCGAGACAGCCGAGCAGTACTTC. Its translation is CAWSETAEQYF.

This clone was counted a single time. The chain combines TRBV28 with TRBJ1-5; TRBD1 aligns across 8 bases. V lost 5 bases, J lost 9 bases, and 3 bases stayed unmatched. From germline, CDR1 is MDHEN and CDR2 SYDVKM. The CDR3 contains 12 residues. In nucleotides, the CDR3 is TGTGCCAGCAGTATAACAGGGGGGCCCCAGCATTTT. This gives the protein CASSITGGPQHF. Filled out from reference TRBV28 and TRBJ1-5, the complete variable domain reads DVKVTQSSRYLVKRTGEKVFLECVQDMDHENMFWYRQDPGLGLRLIYFSYDVKMKEKGDIPEGYSVSREKKERFSLILESASTNQTSMYLCASSITGGPQHFGDGTRLSIL.

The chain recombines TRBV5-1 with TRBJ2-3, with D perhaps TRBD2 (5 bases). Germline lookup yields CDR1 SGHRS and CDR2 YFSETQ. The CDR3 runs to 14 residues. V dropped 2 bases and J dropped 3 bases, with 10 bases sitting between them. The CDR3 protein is CASSFGAETDTQYF. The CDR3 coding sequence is TGCGCCAGCAGCTTCGGAGCGGAGACAGATACGCAGTATTTT.

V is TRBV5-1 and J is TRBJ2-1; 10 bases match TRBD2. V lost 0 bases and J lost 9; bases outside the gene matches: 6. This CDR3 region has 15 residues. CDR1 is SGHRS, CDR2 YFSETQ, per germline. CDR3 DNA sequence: TGCGCCAGCAGCTTGGCTAGCGGGAGTCAAGGTGAGCAGTTCTTC. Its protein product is CASSLASGSQGEQFF.

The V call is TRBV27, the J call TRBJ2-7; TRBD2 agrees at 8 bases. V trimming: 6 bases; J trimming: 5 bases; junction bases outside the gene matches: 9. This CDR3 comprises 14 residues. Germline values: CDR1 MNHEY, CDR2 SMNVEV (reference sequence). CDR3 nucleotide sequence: TGTGCCAGCAGCCCAATCGGGGGGGGGAACGAGCAGTACTTC. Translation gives CASSPIGGGNEQYF.

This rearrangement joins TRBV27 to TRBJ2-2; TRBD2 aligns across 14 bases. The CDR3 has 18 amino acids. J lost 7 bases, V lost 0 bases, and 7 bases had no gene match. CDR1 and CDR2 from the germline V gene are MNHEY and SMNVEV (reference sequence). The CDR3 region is CASSLSTSGRASGGELFF. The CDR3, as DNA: TGTGCCAGCAGTTTATCGACTAGCGGGAGGGCCTCGGGCGGGGAGCTGTTTTTT.

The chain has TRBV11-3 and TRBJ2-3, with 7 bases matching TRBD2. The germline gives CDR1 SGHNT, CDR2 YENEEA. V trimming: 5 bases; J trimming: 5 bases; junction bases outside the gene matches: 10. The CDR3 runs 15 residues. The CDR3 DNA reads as TGTGCCAGCAGCCGGGGGAGCGGGACTGGAGATACGCAGTATTTT. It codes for CASSRGSGTGDTQYF.

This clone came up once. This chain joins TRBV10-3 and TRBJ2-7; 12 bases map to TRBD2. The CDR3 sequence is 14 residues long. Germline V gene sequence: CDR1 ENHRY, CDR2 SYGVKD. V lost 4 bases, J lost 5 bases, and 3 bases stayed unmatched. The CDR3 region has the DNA TGTGCCATCAGTGCGACTAGCGGGAGCCACGAGCAGTACTTC. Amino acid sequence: CAISATSGSHEQYF.

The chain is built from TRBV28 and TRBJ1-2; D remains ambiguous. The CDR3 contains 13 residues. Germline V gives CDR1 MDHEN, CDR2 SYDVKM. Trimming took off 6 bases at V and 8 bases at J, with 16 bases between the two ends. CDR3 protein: CASSRAAQRGYTF. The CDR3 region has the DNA TGTGCCAGCAGCCGCGCTGCGCAGAGGGGCTACACCTTC.

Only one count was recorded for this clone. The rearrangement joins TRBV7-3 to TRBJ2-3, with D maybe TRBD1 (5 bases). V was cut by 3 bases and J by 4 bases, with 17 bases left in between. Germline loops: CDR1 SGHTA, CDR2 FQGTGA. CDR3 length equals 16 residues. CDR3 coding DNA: TGTGCCAGCAGCTTTGGCGTGGCAGGGTGGGCAGATACGCAGTATTTT. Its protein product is CASSFGVAGWADTQYF.

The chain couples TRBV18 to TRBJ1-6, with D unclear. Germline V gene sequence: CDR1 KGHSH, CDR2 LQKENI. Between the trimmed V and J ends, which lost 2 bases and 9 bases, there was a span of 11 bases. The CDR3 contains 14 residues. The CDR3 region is CASSPAANPSPLHF. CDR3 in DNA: TGTGCCAGCTCACCAGCGGCAAACCCTTCACCCCTCCACTTT. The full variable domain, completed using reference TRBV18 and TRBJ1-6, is NAGVMQNPRHLVRRRGQEARLRCSPMKGHSHVYWYRQLPEEGLKFMVYLQKENIIDESGMPKERFSAEFPKEGPSILRIQQVVRGDSAAYFCASSPAANPSPLHFGNGTRLTVT.